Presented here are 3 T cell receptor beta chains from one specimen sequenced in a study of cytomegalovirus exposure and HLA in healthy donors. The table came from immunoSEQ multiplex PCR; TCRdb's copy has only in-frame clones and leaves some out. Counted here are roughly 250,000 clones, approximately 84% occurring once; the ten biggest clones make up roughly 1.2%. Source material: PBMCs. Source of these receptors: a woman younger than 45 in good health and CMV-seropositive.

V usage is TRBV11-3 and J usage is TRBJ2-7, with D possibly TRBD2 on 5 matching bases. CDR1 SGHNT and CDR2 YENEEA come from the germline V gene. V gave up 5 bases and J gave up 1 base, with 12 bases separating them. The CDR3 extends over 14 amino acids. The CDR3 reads CASSLFPGSYEQYF. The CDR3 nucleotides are TGTGCCAGCAGCCTATTCCCGGGGTCCTACGAGCAGTACTTC.

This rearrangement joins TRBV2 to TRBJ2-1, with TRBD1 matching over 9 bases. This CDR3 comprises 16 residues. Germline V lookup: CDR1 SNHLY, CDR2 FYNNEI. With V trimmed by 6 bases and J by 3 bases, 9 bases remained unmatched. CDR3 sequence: CASSATGGKIYNEQFF. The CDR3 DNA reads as TGTGCCAGCAGCGCTACAGGGGGCAAAATCTACAATGAGCAGTTCTTC.

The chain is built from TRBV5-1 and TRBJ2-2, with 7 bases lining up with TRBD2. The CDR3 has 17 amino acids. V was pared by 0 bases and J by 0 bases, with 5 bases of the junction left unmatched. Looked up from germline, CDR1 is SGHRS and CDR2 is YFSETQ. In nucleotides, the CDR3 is TGCGCCAGCAGCTTGGGTCCTAGCGGCGCGAACACCGGGGAGCTGTTTTTT. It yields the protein CASSLGPSGANTGELFF.